This TCR beta chain stems from a study of tumor-infiltrating lymphocytes in primary liver carcinoma. Study results and limitations: Owing to bulk unsorted samples, no comparison was made between CD4+ and CD8+ repertoires.

V gave up 1 base and J gave up 3 bases; unmatched junction bases: 6. Germline loops: CDR1 LGHNA, CDR2 YSLEER. This CDR3 has 16 amino acids. Researchers drew blood RNA from unsorted whole blood and extracted germline DNA as well. The investigators made TCR beta cDNA from about 500 ng total RNA, using a constant-region primer. For TCR beta, libraries were produced by three nested multiplex PCR rounds using slightly modified ARM-PCR. Each of the first two PCR rounds ran nine to ten cycles with TRBV1-TRBV30 forward and C-beta reverse primers. From the multiplex PCR reads, TCRdb called clonotypes with MiXCR, one entry per CDR3 protein. The repertoire has fewer than 350,000 distinct CDR3 sequences, approximately 65% of them found once; the top ten carry about 6.5%. Ten or more counts support this clonotype. The antigen remains unidentified.

Sequenced material: peripheral blood. This TCR came from a middle-aged man with primary liver carcinoma and hepatitis B virus infection. The chain combines TRBV4-3 with TRBJ2-7, with TRBD2 matching 10 bases. CDR3: CASSQGTSGTIYEQYF. CDR3 in DNA: TGCGCCAGCAGCCAAGGGACTAGCGGAACGATCTACGAGCAGTACTTC.